This TCR beta chain is from a study of cytomegalovirus exposure and HLA in healthy donors. In this sample, this clone turned up a few times. Its specificity is not known. Healthy bone marrow donors formed the donor group. Study results and caveats: In a later analysis, specific HLA alleles were associated with about 18,000 TCR beta sequences at a 0.05 false discovery rate. Reports credit the classifier with highly specific, highly sensitive diagnosis of cytomegalovirus status.

Amplification used 60 Vbeta primers and 13 Jbeta primers. Generated by immunoSEQ multiplex PCR, the TCRdb table keeps only in-frame clones and is missing some. The profile shows roughly 100,000 clones, around 72% of them singletons. This clonotype originated in a male donor in good health and CMV-seronegative. The sequenced sample was PBMCs.

DNA of the CDR3: TGTGCCAGCTCCACGCTGGGCGGGAAGTCCTACAATGAGCAGTTCTTC. It encodes CASSTLGGKSYNEQFF. The chain joins TRBV18 to TRBJ2-1; maybe TRBD2 (6 bases). Germline-derived CDR1 and CDR2 are KGHSH and LQKENI. The CDR3 is 16 residues long. The V and J ends lost 6 bases and 1 base respectively, with 16 bases between them.